This TCR beta chain was sequenced during a study of T-cell reconstitution after alpha-beta-depleted transplantation in children. Germline V lookup: CDR1 DFQATT, CDR2 SNEGSKA (reference sequence). The ends were cut back, 0 bases at V and 8 bases at J, with 16 bases in the middle. The CDR3 runs 14 residues. This sample's TCRbeta library carried unique molecular identifier barcodes. TCRdb re-derived calls from the PCR reads in MiXCR, one entry per CDR3 protein. The sample lists about 360,000 distinct CDR3 sequences; 13% were seen once. This clonotype was seen repeatedly, ten times or more. The sample consisted of PBMCs, taken from the stem cell graft. V gene TRBV20-1 combines with J gene TRBJ1-2; the D is unclear. The receptor was isolated from a human donor who donated a stem cell graft to a child with Fanconi anemia. The CDR3 protein is CSARDPLNSEGYTF. DNA for the CDR3: TGCAGTGCTAGAGACCCTCTAAACTCGGAAGGCTACACCTTC.